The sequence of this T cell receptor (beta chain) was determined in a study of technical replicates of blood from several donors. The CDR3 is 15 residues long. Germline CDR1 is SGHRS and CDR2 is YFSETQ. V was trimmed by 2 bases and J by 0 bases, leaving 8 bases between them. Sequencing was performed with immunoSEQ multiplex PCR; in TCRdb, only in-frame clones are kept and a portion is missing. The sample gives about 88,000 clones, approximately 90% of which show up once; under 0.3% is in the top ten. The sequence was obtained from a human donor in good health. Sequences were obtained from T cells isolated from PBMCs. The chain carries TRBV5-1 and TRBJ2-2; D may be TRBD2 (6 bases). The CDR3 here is CASSLGGTNTGELFF. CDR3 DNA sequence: TGCGCCAGCAGCTTAGGAGGGACGAACACCGGGGAGCTGTTTTTT. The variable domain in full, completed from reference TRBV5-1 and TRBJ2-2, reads KAGVTQTPRYLIKTRGQQVTLSCSPISGHRSVSWYQQTPGQGLQFLFEYFSETQRNKGNFPGRFSGRQFSNSRSEMNVSTLELGDSALYLCASSLGGTNTGELFFGEGSRLTVL.